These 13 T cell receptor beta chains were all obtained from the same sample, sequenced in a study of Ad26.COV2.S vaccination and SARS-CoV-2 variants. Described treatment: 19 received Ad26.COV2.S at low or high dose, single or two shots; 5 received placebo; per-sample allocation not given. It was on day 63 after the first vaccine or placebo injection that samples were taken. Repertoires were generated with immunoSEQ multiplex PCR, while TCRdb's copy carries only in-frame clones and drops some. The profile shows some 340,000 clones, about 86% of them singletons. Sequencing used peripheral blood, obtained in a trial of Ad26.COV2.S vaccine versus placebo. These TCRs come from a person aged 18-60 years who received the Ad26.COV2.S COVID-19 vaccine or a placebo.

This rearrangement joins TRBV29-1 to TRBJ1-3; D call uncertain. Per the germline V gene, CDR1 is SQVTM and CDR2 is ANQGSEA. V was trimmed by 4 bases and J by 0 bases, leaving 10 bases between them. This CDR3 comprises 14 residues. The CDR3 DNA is TGCAGCGTTGTGGGCGGTAACTCTGGAAACACCATATATTTT. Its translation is CSVVGGNSGNTIYF.

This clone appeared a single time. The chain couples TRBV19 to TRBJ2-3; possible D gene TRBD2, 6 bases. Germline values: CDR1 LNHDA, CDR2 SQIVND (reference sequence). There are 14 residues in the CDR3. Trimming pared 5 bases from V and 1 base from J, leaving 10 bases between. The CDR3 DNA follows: TGTGCCAGTAGTGTCGGGGGAGGCACAGATACGCAGTATTTT. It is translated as CASSVGGGTDTQYF.

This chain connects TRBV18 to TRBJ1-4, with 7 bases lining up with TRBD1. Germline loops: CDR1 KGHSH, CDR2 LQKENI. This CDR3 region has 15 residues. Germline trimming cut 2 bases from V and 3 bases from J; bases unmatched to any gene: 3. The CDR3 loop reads CASSPRGGANEKLFF. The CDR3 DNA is TGTGCCAGCTCACCAAGAGGGGGCGCTAATGAAAAACTGTTTTTT.

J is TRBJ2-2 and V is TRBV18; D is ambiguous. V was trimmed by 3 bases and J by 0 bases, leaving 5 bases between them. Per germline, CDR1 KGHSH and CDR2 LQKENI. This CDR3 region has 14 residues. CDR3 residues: CASSPGSNTGELFF. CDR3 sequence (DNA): TGTGCCAGCTCACCGGGGTCGAACACCGGGGAGCTGTTTTTT.

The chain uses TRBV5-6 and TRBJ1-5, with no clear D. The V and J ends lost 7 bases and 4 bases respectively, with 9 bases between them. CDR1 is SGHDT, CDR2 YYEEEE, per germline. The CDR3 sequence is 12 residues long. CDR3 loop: CASHRDNQPQHF. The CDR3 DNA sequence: TGTGCCAGCCACAGAGATAATCAGCCCCAGCATTTT. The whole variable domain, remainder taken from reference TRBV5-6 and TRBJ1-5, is DAGVTQSPTHLIKTRGQQVTLRCSPKSGHDTVSWYQQALGQGPQFIFQYYEEEERQRGNFPDRFSGHQFPNYSSELNVNALLLGDSALYLCASHRDNQPQHFGDGTRLSIL.

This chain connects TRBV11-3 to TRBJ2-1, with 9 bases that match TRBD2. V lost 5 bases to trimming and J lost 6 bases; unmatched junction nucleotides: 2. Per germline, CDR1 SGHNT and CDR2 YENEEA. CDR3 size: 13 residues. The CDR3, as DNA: TGTGCCAGCAGCGCGGGACTAGCCAATGAGCAGTTCTTC. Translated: CASSAGLANEQFF.

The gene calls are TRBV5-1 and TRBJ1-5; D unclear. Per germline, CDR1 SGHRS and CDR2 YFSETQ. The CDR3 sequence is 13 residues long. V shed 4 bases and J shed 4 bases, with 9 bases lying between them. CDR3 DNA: TGCGCCAGCAGCCGGGAACTAAATCAGCCCCAGCATTTT. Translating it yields CASSRELNQPQHF.

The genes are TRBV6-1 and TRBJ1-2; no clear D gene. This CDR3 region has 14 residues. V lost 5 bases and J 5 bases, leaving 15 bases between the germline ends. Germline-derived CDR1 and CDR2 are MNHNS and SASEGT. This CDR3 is CASSYRTAGYGYTF. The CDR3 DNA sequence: TGTGCCAGCAGTTATAGGACTGCCGGTTATGGCTACACCTTC.

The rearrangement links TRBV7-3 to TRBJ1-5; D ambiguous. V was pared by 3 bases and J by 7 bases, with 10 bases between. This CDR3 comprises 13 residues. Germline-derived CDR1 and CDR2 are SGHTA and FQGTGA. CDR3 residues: CASSLGIGQPQHF. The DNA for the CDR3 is TGTGCCAGCAGCTTGGGTATAGGCCAGCCCCAGCATTTT.

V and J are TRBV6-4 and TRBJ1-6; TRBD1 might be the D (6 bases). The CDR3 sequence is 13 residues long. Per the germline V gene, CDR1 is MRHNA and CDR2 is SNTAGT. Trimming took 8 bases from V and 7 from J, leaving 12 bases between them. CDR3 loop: CASCRTVNSPLHF. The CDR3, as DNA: TGTGCCAGCTGCCGGACAGTAAATTCACCCCTCCACTTT.

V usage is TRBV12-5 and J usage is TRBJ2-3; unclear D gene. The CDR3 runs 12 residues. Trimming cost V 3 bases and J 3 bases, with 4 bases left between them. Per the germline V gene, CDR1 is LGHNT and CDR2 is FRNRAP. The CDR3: CASGFLTDTQYF. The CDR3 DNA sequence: TGTGCTAGTGGTTTTTTAACAGATACGCAGTATTTT.

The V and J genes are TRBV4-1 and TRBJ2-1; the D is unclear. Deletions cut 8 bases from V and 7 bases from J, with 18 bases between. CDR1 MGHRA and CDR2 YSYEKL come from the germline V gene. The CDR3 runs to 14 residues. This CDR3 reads CASGRAFGRNEQFF. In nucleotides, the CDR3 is TGCGCCAGCGGACGTGCCTTCGGACGGAATGAGCAGTTCTTC.

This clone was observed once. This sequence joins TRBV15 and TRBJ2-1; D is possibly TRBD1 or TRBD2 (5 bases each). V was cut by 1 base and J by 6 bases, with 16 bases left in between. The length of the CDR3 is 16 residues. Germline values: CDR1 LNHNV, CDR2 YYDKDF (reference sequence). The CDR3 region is CATSRGSLGAFNEQFF. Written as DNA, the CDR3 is TGTGCCACCAGCAGAGGGAGCCTCGGGGCTTTCAATGAGCAGTTCTTC.